This T cell receptor beta chain was obtained from a study of shared clonotypes between healthy human individuals. Regarding the study as a whole: Compared with memory subsets, naive subsets generally had larger estimated richness.

Details on this clone: Its antigen is not identified.

This CDR3 spans 15 amino acids. Germline CDR1 reads SGHRS; CDR2 reads YFSETQ. Trimming removed 0 bases from V and 1 base from J; junction bases left unmatched: 4. Data came from immunoSEQ multiplex PCR; TCRdb stores just in-frame clones and leaves some out. Of roughly 2.2 million clones listed, over 85% are singletons. The chain employs TRBV5-1 and TRBJ2-7; 7 bases are a match to TRBD2. This TCR was sampled from a man between 18 and 35 years old in good health. Some clones in this sample may be carry-over from other donors' samples. The specimen was naive CD4+ T cells from PBMCs. The subset was: CD45RA+ positively selected. For the CDR3, the DNA is TGCGCCAGCAGCTTGGGGTCGGGAGGTTCCTACGAGCAGTACTTC. Translating gives CASSLGSGGSYEQYF.